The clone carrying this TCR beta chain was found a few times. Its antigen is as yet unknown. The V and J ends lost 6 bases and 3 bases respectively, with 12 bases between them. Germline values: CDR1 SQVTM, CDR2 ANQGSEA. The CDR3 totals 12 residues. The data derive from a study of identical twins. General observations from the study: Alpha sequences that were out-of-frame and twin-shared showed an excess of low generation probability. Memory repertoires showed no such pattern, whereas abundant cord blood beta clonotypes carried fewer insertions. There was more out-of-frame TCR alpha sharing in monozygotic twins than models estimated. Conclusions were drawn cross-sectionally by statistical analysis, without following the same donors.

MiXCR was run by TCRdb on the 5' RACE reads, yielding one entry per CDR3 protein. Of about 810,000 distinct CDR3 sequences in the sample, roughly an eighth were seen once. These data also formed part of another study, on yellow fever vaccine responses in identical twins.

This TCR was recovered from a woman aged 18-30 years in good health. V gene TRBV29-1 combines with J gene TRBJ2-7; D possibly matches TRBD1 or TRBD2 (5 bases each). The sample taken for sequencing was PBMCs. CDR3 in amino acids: CSVLTAVYEQYF. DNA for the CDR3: TGCAGCGTCCTGACAGCGGTCTACGAGCAGTACTTC.